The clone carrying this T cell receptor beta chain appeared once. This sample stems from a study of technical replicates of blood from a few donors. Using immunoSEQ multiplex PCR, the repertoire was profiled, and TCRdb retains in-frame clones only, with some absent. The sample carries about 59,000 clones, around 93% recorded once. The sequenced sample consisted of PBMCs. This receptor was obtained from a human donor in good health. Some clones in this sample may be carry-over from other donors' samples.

CDR3 sequence (DNA): TGTGCCAGCAGCCCATATTCAGGTCCACACACAGATACGCAGTATTTT. Protein sequence: CASSPYSGPHTDTQYF. The chain has TRBV9 and TRBJ2-3; no reliable D call. The CDR3 is 16 amino acids. The germline gives CDR1 SGDLS, CDR2 YYNGEE. V was pared by 4 bases and J by 2 bases, with 17 bases between.